What follows are 11 T cell receptor beta chains derived from one specimen sequenced in a study of T-cell memory formation after mild COVID-19. TCRdb re-analysed the 5' RACE reads in MiXCR, keeping a single row per CDR3 protein. Among 550,000 to 600,000 distinct CDR3 sequences, approximately 21% were seen once, and the ten largest hold around 9.2%. The sequenced material came from PBMCs or a T cell subset sorted from them (not recorded which). The receptors here all came from an adult woman who had mild COVID-19 (a few samples of this study predate the infection). Cell type and time point are not known.

A few counts support this clonotype. The chain combines TRBV5-1 with TRBJ1-6; TRBD1 matches at 7 bases. This CDR3 contains 15 residues. The J segment lost 6 bases and the V segment lost 4 bases, leaving 7 bases of the junction unmatched. Germline CDR1 SGHRS, CDR2 YFSETQ. The CDR3 sequence is CASSNRQGGNSPLHF. CDR3 nucleotide sequence: TGCGCCAGCAGCAACAGACAGGGAGGTAATTCACCCCTCCACTTT.

This clonotype has only a few counts. The chain combines TRBV6-5 with TRBJ1-5; D is uncertain. From germline, CDR1 is MNHEY and CDR2 SVGAGI. The CDR3 has 15 amino acids. Trimming pared 2 bases from V and 7 bases from J, leaving 15 bases between. The DNA of the CDR3 is TGTGCCAGCAGTTACGGCGCCGGGTCCGTGCAGCCCCAGCATTTT. Amino acids: CASSYGAGSVQPQHF.

The V and J genes are TRBV5-4 and TRBJ1-2, with TRBD1 matching over 7 bases. Trimming removed 2 bases from V and 7 bases from J; junction bases left unmatched: 17. Looked up from germline, CDR1 is SGHNT and CDR2 is YYREEE (reference sequence). The CDR3 spans 17 residues. Here the CDR3 reads CASSFGQGEAFSTGYTF. As DNA, the CDR3 is TGTGCCAGCAGCTTTGGGCAGGGGGAGGCGTTTTCCACTGGCTACACCTTC.

The chain links TRBV7-2 to TRBJ1-2; D gene ambiguous. Trimming stripped 5 bases from V and 0 bases from J, with 10 bases between. The CDR3 spans 14 residues. CDR1 and CDR2 (germline): SGHTA, FQGNSA. CDR3 sequence reads: CASSPRGANYGYTF. The CDR3 DNA is TGTGCCAGCAGCCCCCGCGGGGCTAACTATGGCTACACCTTC. Full variable domain (outside the CDR3, taken from reference TRBV7-2 and TRBJ1-2): GAGVSQSPSNKVTEKGKDVELRCDPISGHTALYWYRQSLGQGLEFLIYFQGNSAPDKSGLPSDRFSAERTGGSVSTLTIQRTQQEDSAVYLCASSPRGANYGYTFGSGTRLTVV.

This clonotype was counted many times. Sequence at one end of the junction differs from germline and may be a read error. The V gene is TRBV5-1, the J gene TRBJ1-1; tentatively, D is TRBD1 (5 bases). This CDR3 comprises 13 residues. CDR1 SGHRS and CDR2 YFSETQ come from the germline V gene. The CDR3 sequence: CASSFGGGTEAFF. The CDR3 nucleotides read TGTGCCAGCAGTTTCGGTGGGGGCACTGAAGCTTTCTTT.

V usage is TRBV11-2 and J usage is TRBJ2-7, with D possibly being TRBD2 (6 bases). Germline CDR1 reads SGHAT; CDR2 reads FQNNGV. This CDR3 has 16 residues. The germline V and J ends were trimmed by 1 base and 5 bases, with 18 bases remaining between them. The DNA of the CDR3 is TGTGCCAGCAGCTTAGCCTTGGGACTGGAGCAGCACGAGCAGTACTTC. Protein product: CASSLALGLEQHEQYF.

This clonotype was seen once. This sequence joins TRBV10-3 and TRBJ2-7; D unresolved. Germline assignment: CDR1 ENHRY and CDR2 SYGVKD. The V end was cut by 10 bases, the J end by 5 bases, with 18 bases between. CDR3 length equals 13 residues. Written as DNA, the CDR3 is TGTGCCACCTCAACGGTGGATACGGACGAGCAGTACTTC. Its translation is CATSTVDTDEQYF.

CDR3 nucleotides: TGTGCCAGCAGCACTTGGGACAGGGGTCCCTACGAGCAGTACTTC. This sequence encodes CASSTWDRGPYEQYF. The rearrangement links TRBV14 to TRBJ2-7; 10 bases map to TRBD1. Germline V lookup: CDR1 SGHDN, CDR2 FVKESK. The V gene end was trimmed by 5 bases and the J gene end by 2 bases; junction bases not matched to a gene: 6. The length of the CDR3 is 15 residues.

The gene calls are TRBV6-5 and TRBJ2-1; D unresolved. The V end lost 7 bases, the J end lost 0 bases, and 13 bases lay between the germline ends. CDR1 and CDR2 from the germline V gene are MNHEY and SVGAGI. CDR3 length equals 15 residues. The CDR3 loop is CASTRGPSSYNEQFF. The CDR3 DNA reads TGTGCCAGCACCCGTGGGCCCAGCTCCTACAATGAGCAGTTCTTC.

In its sample, this clonotype was seen once. The rearrangement links TRBV5-4 to TRBJ2-3; 10 nucleotides line up with TRBD2. Germline CDR1 is SGHNT and CDR2 is YYREEE (reference sequence). This CDR3 has 17 residues. With V trimmed by 2 bases and J by 7 bases, 13 bases remained unmatched. The CDR3 loop is CASSFNVLAGFKYTQYF. The CDR3 nucleotides read TGTGCCAGCAGCTTTAACGTACTAGCGGGATTTAAGTATACGCAGTATTTT.

This clonotype was observed a few times. The V call is TRBV10-3, the J call TRBJ2-7; D is ambiguous. CDR3 length equals 17 residues. V lost 0 bases, J lost 0 bases, and 15 bases lay in between. Per the germline V gene, CDR1 is ENHRY and CDR2 is SYGVKD. The CDR3 spells CAISESRSARSSYEQYF. DNA of the CDR3: TGTGCCATCAGTGAGTCAAGGTCGGCCAGGAGCTCCTACGAGCAGTACTTC.